This TCR beta chain stems from a study of T cell changes during pregnancy in multiple sclerosis. This table comes from immunoSEQ multiplex PCR, and its TCRdb copy is limited to in-frame clones, with some not included. The sample shows more than 40,000 clones, 90% to 95% of them seen only once. With 2 bases removed from V and 2 bases from J, the gap between germline ends came to 13 bases. Germline CDR1 is SGDLS and CDR2 is YYNGEE. This CDR3 region has 15 residues. The gene calls are TRBV9 and TRBJ1-2; D gene uncertain. The sequencing here drew on CD8+ T cells from peripheral blood mononuclear cells, taken in the first trimester of pregnancy. This TCR derives from a female donor with multiple sclerosis, enrolled in a pregnancy study. The CDR3 sequence is CASSVEQSINYGYTF. CDR3 nucleotide sequence: TGTGCCAGCAGCGTCGAACAGTCAATAAACTATGGCTACACCTTC.